This entry is about one TCR beta chain. The CDR3 length is 15 residues. Losses at the gene ends were 4 bases for V and 1 base for J; bases not matched to a gene: 5. CDR1 MNHEY and CDR2 SVGAGI come from the germline V gene. Sequenced by immunoSEQ multiplex PCR; TCRdb stores in-frame clones only, minus some. The table lists 70,000 to 95,000 clones, 94% of them singletons. The entry originates in a study of OX40 agonist ivuxolimab in advanced cancers. The origin of this receptor is an adult with an advanced solid tumor such as melanoma, head and neck, liver or kidney cancer. The genes are TRBV6-5 and TRBJ2-5; 8 bases are a match to TRBD2. The input for sequencing was CD4+ or CD8+ T cells sorted from blood, taken in a trial of the OX40 agonist ivuxolimab. CDR3 region: CASSSGGGLQETQYF. In DNA form, the CDR3 reads TGTGCCAGCAGTTCCGGGGGGGGTCTCCAAGAGACCCAGTACTTC.